Sequencing of this T cell receptor (beta chain) was carried out in a study of CD8+ T cells in alopecia areata. The study's findings and limits: Sequencing of scalp samples also includes resident alphabeta T cells from normal skin.

Isolated RNA was reverse transcribed into cDNA used as the sequencing template. Libraries were prepared by immunoSEQ multiplex PCR; TCRdb keeps only in-frame clonotypes and omits some of them. This sample yields 11,000 or so clones, of which approximately 60% are seen a single time; just over 14% belongs to the top ten. Points on this clone: Antigen: not known.

Collected material from alopecia areata patients comprised lesional scalp punch biopsies and peripheral blood. Per germline, CDR1 MNHEY and CDR2 SVGAGI. With 6 bases clipped from V and 6 bases from J, the junction kept 2 bases outside the gene matches. The CDR3 has 12 amino acids. The J gene is TRBJ1-2, the V gene TRBV6-5; 9 nucleotides align to TRBD1. The specimen was skin. The receptor was isolated from a human donor with alopecia areata. The CDR3 loop is CASSDRGDGYTF. The CDR3 nucleotides are TGTGCCAGCAGCGACAGGGGGGATGGCTACACCTTC.